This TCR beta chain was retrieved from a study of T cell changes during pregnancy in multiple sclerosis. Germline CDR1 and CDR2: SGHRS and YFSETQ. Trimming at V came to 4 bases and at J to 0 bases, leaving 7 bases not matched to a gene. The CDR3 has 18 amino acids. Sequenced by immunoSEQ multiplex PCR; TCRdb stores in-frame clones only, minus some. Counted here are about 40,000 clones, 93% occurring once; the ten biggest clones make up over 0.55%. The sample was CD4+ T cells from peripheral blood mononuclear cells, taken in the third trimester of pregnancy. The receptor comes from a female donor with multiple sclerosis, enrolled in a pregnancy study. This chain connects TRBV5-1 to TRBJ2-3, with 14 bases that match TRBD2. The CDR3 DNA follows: TGCGCCAGCAGCAGGGGACTAGCGGGGGACCCTAGCACAGATACGCAGTATTTT. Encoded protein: CASSRGLAGDPSTDTQYF.